Listed below are T cell receptor beta chains from one sample, sequenced in a study of CD8 T cells in Susac syndrome. TCRdb itself ran the immunoSEQ multiplex PCR reads through MiXCR, one entry per CDR3 protein. The data show more than 70,000 distinct CDR3 sequences, about 91% seen once. Input material: CD8+ T cells from PBMCs. Receptor source: a human donor with multiple sclerosis. Both conserved end residues are part of each CDR3. The D gene is left open where the match is weak. Expanded clones are given a class, and other clones once, few, many or no size at all.

>TRBV19|TRBJ1-2|TRBD1|.
TGTGCCAGTAGTCCTTGGACAGGGGAAAACTATGGCTACACCTTC
CASSPWTGENYGYTF
>TRBV9|TRBJ2-5|TRBD2|.
TGTGCCAGCAGCCTCGGGACTAGCGGGAGAGGAGAGACCCAGTACTTC
CASSLGTSGRGETQYF
>TRBV9|TRBJ1-2|.|.
TGTGCCAGCAGCGTAGGCCCGGTCGGACATGTCGGAGGGGGCTACACCTTC
CASSVGPVGHVGGGYTF
>TRBV2|TRBJ2-5|.|once
TGTGCCAGCGATGGGGCGAAAGGGGAGACCCAGTACTTC
CASDGAKGETQYF
>TRBV6-1|TRBJ2-3|.|once
TGTGCCAGCAGTGAAGGACAGACTTGGGATACGCAGTATTTT
CASSEGQTWDTQYF
>TRBV11-2|TRBJ2-2|.|.
TGTGCCAGCAGCGCTGGACAGTCCGGGGAGCTGTTTTTT
CASSAGQSGELFF
>TRBV3-1|TRBJ2-1|TRBD2|.
TGTGCCAGCAGCCCCAGGCTAGCGGGATCCTCCTACAATGAGCAGTTCTTC
CASSPRLAGSSYNEQFF
>TRBV28|TRBJ2-1|.|.
TGTGCCAGCAGTGCTACCCGATGGGGTGATGAGCAGTTCTTC
CASSATRWGDEQFF
>TRBV7-9|TRBJ2-3|.|.
TGTGCCAGCAGCGGGAGGACAGTAGGAGGCACAGATACGCAGTATTTT
CASSGRTVGGTDTQYF
>TRBV20-1|TRBJ1-1|TRBD1|once
TGCAGTGCTAGAGATCTGACAGGGGTCTTGGTCACTGAAGCTTTCTTT
CSARDLTGVLVTEAFF
>TRBV6-5|TRBJ2-4|.|.
TGTGCCAGCAGTGCTGACACCTTAGCCAAAAACATTCAGTACTTC
CASSADTLAKNIQYF
>TRBV29-1|TRBJ1-2|.|.
TGCAGCGTTGAAGAGGGGCAGAACTATGGCTACACCTTC
CSVEEGQNYGYTF
>TRBV7-8|TRBJ1-5|TRBD1|once
TGTGCCAGCAGCCATGGGACAGGGTCAAATCAGCCCCAGCATTTT
CASSHGTGSNQPQHF
>TRBV10-3|TRBJ2-5|.|.
TGTGCCATCAGGGGTGCGGGACAAGAGACCCAGTACTTC
CAIRGAGQETQYF
>TRBV20-1|TRBJ1-5|TRBD1|.
TGCAGTGCAGGACAGGGAAGGGCCAGAAATCAGCCCCAGCATTTT
CSAGQGRARNQPQHF
>TRBV4-3|TRBJ2-1|TRBD2|.
TGCGCCAGCAGCCAAGACCGCGGGAGGGCCTCAAATGAGCAGTTCTTC
CASSQDRGRASNEQFF
>TRBV28|TRBJ2-2|.|.
TGTGCCAGCAGTTTAAAACTAACTTACACCGGGGAGCTGTTTTTT
CASSLKLTYTGELFF
>TRBV12-3/TRBV12-4|TRBJ2-7|.|few
TGTGCCAGCAGTTTAGGGGACCTCTACGAGCAGTACTTC
CASSLGDLYEQYF
>TRBV27|TRBJ2-2|.|.
TGTGCCAGCACCCCACCGGACACCGGGGAGCTGTTTTTT
CASTPPDTGELFF
>TRBV7-2|TRBJ1-2|.|.
TGTGCCAGCAGCTTAGGGGACGGGTTGATCTATGGCTACACCTTC
CASSLGDGLIYGYTF
>TRBV11-2|TRBJ2-1|TRBD2|.
TGTGCCAGCAGCCGACTAGCGGGAGGGTACAATGAGCAGTTCTTC
CASSRLAGGYNEQFF
>TRBV27|TRBJ1-1|.|.
TGTGCCAGCAGTTTGTCCTTGAACACTGAAGCTTTCTTT
CASSLSLNTEAFF
>TRBV7-2|TRBJ1-1|.|.
TGTGCCAGCAGCCCGTGGAGTCTCCGGGCTGAAGCTTTCTTT
CASSPWSLRAEAFF
>TRBV28|TRBJ2-7|.|.
TGTGCCAGCAGTTTACTAACTAGCTCACATAACTACGAGCAGTACTTC
CASSLLTSSHNYEQYF
>TRBV19|TRBJ1-4|.|.
TGTGCCAGTAGTACACAGGTTGGCATCGATGAAAAACTGTTTTTT
CASSTQVGIDEKLFF
>TRBV7-2|TRBJ2-5|.|.
TGTGCCAGCAGCCTAGGAGGCAGGCGAAACCAAGAGACCCAGTACTTC
CASSLGGRRNQETQYF
>TRBV7-8|TRBJ1-2|.|.
TGTGCCAGCAGCTTAGGAGCCAAAGCTAACTATGGCTACACCTTC
CASSLGAKANYGYTF
>TRBV28|TRBJ1-1|.|.
TGTGCCAGCAGGTTTAGAATGAACACTGAAGCTTTCTTT
CASRFRMNTEAFF
>TRBV27|TRBJ2-1|.|.
TGTGCCAGCAGTTTTGGGCGGCCCACCTACAATGAGCAGTTCTTC
CASSFGRPTYNEQFF
>TRBV5-1|TRBJ2-1|.|.
TGCGCCAGCAGTCTGGGATATAGCGGTCTCTACAATGAGCGGTTCTTC
CASSLGYSGLYNERFF
>TRBV7-9|TRBJ1-4|.|.
TGTGCCAGCAGCTTAAGGGAACGGTATTCTGCAACTAATGAAAAACTGTTTTTT
CASSLRERYSATNEKLFF
>TRBV4-3|TRBJ2-1|.|.
TGCGCCAGCAGCCATTCTTTGGGACAATACAATGAGCAGTTCTTC
CASSHSLGQYNEQFF
>TRBV13|TRBJ2-1|TRBD2|.
TGTGCCAGCAGCTTATCCCCGACTAGCGGGGCGGGGAATGAGCAGTTCTTC
CASSLSPTSGAGNEQFF
>TRBV12-3/TRBV12-4|TRBJ2-1|TRBD1|.
TGTGCCAGCAGAATCCATCCCCTACAGGGGGAGAATGAGCAGTTCTTC
CASRIHPLQGENEQFF
>TRBV13|TRBJ1-2|.|.
TGTGCCAGCACCCCCAGGACGATAAACTATGGCTACACCTTC
CASTPRTINYGYTF